This T cell receptor (beta chain) was observed in a study of regulatory T cells in long-lasting Graves disease (dated by TCRdb to the early 2020s). Regarding the complete study: Patients with newly diagnosed Graves' disease had been on antithyroid drugs for under 3 months. Patients with persistent Graves' disease were compared with patients with newly diagnosed Graves' disease using TCR sequencing and RNA sequencing of peripheral blood. The study was registered as a clinical trial and conducted in China. A total of roughly 35 samples underwent TCR sequencing: some 13 from persistent and about 20 from newly diagnosed Graves' disease patients.

This clonotype was seen at least ten times. Its antigen target is currently unknown. Within one base of it there is no much larger clone, and no base qualities were kept. In light of the paper, this sample's time point label describes: newly diagnosed GD, antithyroid drugs for less than 3 months. For both TCR sequencing and RNA sequencing, RNA was extracted from PBMCs in TRIzol. Graves' disease was diagnosed according to American Thyroid Association guidelines. Patients were recruited from an endocrinology department in Xi'an, China. From each patient, 7.5 to 9.5 milliliters of peripheral blood was collected into an EDTA anticoagulant tube. PBMCs were isolated by Ficoll Paque Plus density gradient separation without further T cell sorting. RNA quality was checked with an Agilent 2100 Bioanalyzer and agarose gel, and concentration with a NanoDrop 2000. Overall study results and their limits: Persistent disease showed preferential use of TRBV28, TRBJ1-2 and TRBJ2-5, whereas newly diagnosed disease favored TRBV20-1 and TRBJ2-1. Because the primary lesion, thyroid tissue, could not be accessed, the study looked at peripheral blood alone. More public clonotypes were shared among persistent patients (approximately 3,000) than among newly diagnosed patients (more than 950). The authors noted that the small sample size was a limitation that may lower accuracy. Only the TCR beta chain was sequenced and analyzed. Lower TCR Shannon entropy and fewer highly expanded clones were observed in persistent Graves' disease patients than in newly diagnosed patients, which suggested clonal expansion.

Library prep was done by multiplex PCR. The sequencing machine was an Illumina HiSeq 4000. To build TCR beta libraries, CDR3 regions were amplified by Arm-PCR using iRepertoire HTBI primers. Before sequencing, the PCR products underwent gel purification. In the authors' own workflow: Gene usage analysis of CDR3 amino acid clonotypes used the 55 to 65 TRBV and more than 13 TRBJ segments found across samples. COPE and FqMerger were used to merge filtered high-quality paired reads into contigs. Contigs were aligned with BLAST to IMGT TRBV, TRBD and TRBJ reference genes, and CDR3 was defined per IMGT. Highly expanded clones were defined as clonotypes with a frequency above 0.1%. Repertoire diversity was measured by Shannon entropy, and V-J evenness by the Gini coefficient. Clonotypes shared by more than one individual were considered public. TCRdb reanalyzed the raw reads on its own, using fastp at Q25 for trimming and MiXCR for clone calling, and kept in-frame beta chains. For every CDR3 protein sequence, its rows merge into one entry that carries the most common genes and DNA. The authors' filters were not applied to this entry. The sample table lists roughly 610,000 distinct CDR3 sequences, 15% to 20% of them with a count of one. The biggest ten clones account for approximately 12% of the sample.

The germline V gene (reference sequence) specifies MNHEY as CDR1 and SMNVEV as CDR2. The CDR3, cysteine through phenylalanine, is 16 amino acids long. Just CDR3 DNA is preserved here, 48 bases in frame from base 1. The junction carries 15 bases between V and J, which are trimmed by 3 bases and 0 bases respectively. These data were also reused for a study on T cells in Graves' hyperthyroidism and ophthalmopathy. That second publication adds: Stable Graves' hyperthyroidism was defined as no progression to ophthalmopathy during 18 months of follow-up. Hyperthyroidism patients were aged 18 to 65 years and newly diagnosed, with disease duration of less than 2 months. The study excluded patients with uncontrolled infections, other autoimmune diseases, pregnancy or lactation. Diagnoses were established on the basis of clinical symptoms, serum thyroxine and TRAb, thyroid ultrasound, and orbital computed tomography. The first round of RT-PCR for the TCR CDR3 was performed with the HTBI primer set and the Qiagen OneStep RT-PCR kit. Most expanded thyroid clonotypes (frequency above 0.001) were also found in blood, which suggests that blood repertoires may mirror thyroid immune responses. In cross-validation, a model built on a 13 V-J signature told ophthalmopathy apart from stable hyperthyroidism with approximately 91% sensitivity and roughly 81% specificity, and in testing the same model reached 80%/75%. In validation, progression to ophthalmopathy was predicted by the model with 65% to 71% sensitivity and around 75% specificity, a median of 6.5 months before onset. To identify distinguishing TCR V-J signatures, a discovery cohort of 100 or so patients was used, comprising 40 to 45 with Graves' ophthalmopathy and some 60 with stable Graves' hyperthyroidism. An independent validation cohort of around 19 hyperthyroidism patients and 17 patients who later progressed to ophthalmopathy tested prospective prediction of ophthalmopathy. For training and testing, the 100 or so patients in the discovery cohort were randomly divided in a 7:3 ratio. In addition, the study compared T-cell repertoires in thyroid tissue and in blood from roughly six Graves' hyperthyroidism patients. After blood sampling, hyperthyroidism patients were treated with methimazole at a starting dose of 30 mg daily, and ophthalmopathy patients were treated with high-dose intravenous methylprednisolone. Libraries were constructed in a second round of multiplex PCR, after which size selection and purification were performed. The libraries were sequenced on an Illumina HiSeq2000 using paired-end 100 bp reads. SOAPnuke was used to process the raw data, with reads discarded if the reads contained adapters or uncalled bases, had a mean Phred below 15, or lacked an exact constant-primer or identifier match. High-quality paired reads were merged with COPE v1.2.5, and unique nucleotide sequences were defined as clonotypes. MiTCR v1.1 was used to align clonotypes to the IMGT TRBV, TRBD and TRBJ reference segments. Analysis was restricted to V-J combinations with a frequency above 0.0001, which covered just over 98% of repertoires. A TCS score was defined as the ratio between F50 (clonal expansion) and ExV (chaos), using BLOSUM62-based TCRdist between CDR3 peptides within each V-J. Welch's t-statistics and random forest reduced approximately 520 V-J features to 10 to 15, which were used in a naive Bayes classifier (R e1071). Sample size was not statistically predetermined, and blinding of investigators to group allocation was not performed. The paper reports TCR Vbeta CDR3 sequencing of some 140 peripheral blood samples: around 41 ophthalmopathy, over 70 hyperthyroidism and approximately 17 progressor patients.

The sample consisted of peripheral blood mononuclear cells (PBMCs), taken at new diagnosis, from a patient treated with antithyroid drugs. This TCR derives from a man aged 18 to 35 with Graves disease. Donor details come from another sample of the same person, matched by shared clones. Here the chain combines TRBV27 and TRBJ2-7, with TRBD1 tentatively as D gene (5 bases match). The nucleotide sequence is given as TGTGCCAGCAGTTTTGGGGCAGGAACTAACTCCTACGAGCAGTACTTC. Its amino acids are CASSFGAGTNSYEQYF.